The 13 T cell receptor beta chains listed next were all sequenced from one sample in a study of cytomegalovirus exposure and HLA in healthy donors. The method was immunoSEQ multiplex PCR; TCRdb's version includes in-frame clones alone and lacks a portion of them. The sample lists around 150,000 clones; approximately 86% were seen once. The sample taken for sequencing was PBMCs. These receptors were obtained from a woman younger than 30 in good health and CMV-seropositive.

The genes are TRBV7-8 and TRBJ2-5, with 11 bases identical to TRBD1. This CDR3 region has 15 residues. Germline V lookup: CDR1 SGHVS, CDR2 FQNEAQ. V dropped 5 bases and J dropped 4; count of bases not matched to a gene: 6. The DNA of the CDR3 is TGTGCCAGCAGCCCCCGGACAGGGGGCGCAGAGACCCAGTACTTC. Its protein product is CASSPRTGGAETQYF.

This clone was seen just once. This chain joins TRBV27 and TRBJ2-7; D possibly corresponds to TRBD2 (5 bases). V lost 6 bases and J 0 bases, leaving 18 bases between the germline ends. This CDR3 is 16 amino acids long. Looked up from germline, CDR1 is MNHEY and CDR2 is SMNVEV (reference sequence). The CDR3: CASSVVSGVSSYEQYF. For the CDR3, the DNA is TGTGCCAGCAGCGTTGTTTCCGGGGTGAGCTCCTACGAGCAGTACTTC.

V is TRBV10-3 and J is TRBJ2-5; 7 nucleotides match TRBD2. This CDR3 is built from 14 residues. After removal of 2 bases from V and 5 bases from J, the junction contained 5 bases not matched to a gene. CDR1 ENHRY and CDR2 SYGVKD come from the germline V gene. The CDR3 sequence is CAISEPSGEETQYF. The CDR3 bases are TGTGCCATCAGTGAGCCGAGCGGGGAGGAGACCCAGTACTTC.

This chain uses TRBV7-9 with TRBJ1-1; TRBD1 aligns across 7 bases. The CDR3 runs 13 residues. The V gene end was trimmed by 2 bases and the J gene end by 3 bases; junction bases not matched to a gene: 0. Germline CDR1 SEHNR, CDR2 FQNEAQ (reference sequence). The CDR3 DNA sequence: TGTGCCAGCAGCTTACAGGGGGACACTGAAGCTTTCTTT. Translated: CASSLQGDTEAFF.

The rearrangement joins TRBV30 to TRBJ2-7; 8 nucleotides line up with TRBD1. V lost 1 base to trimming and J lost 4 bases; unmatched junction nucleotides: 6. The CDR3 sequence is 14 residues long. CDR1 and CDR2 from the germline V gene are GTSNPN and SVGIG (reference sequence). The CDR3 sequence: CAWSGQGLQYEQYF. The CDR3 nucleotides are TGTGCCTGGAGTGGACAGGGGCTTCAATACGAGCAGTACTTC.

CDR3 nucleotide sequence: TGTGCCAGCAGCCAAGGAGTGCAGGGTCGTACGGGTGGCTACACCTTC. It translates to CASSQGVQGRTGGYTF. The rearrangement joins TRBV4-2 to TRBJ1-2; D possibly corresponds to TRBD1 (5 bases). Germline CDR1 and CDR2: LGHNA and YNFKEQ. V was shortened by 1 base and J by 7 bases, with 19 bases between the two germline ends. The CDR3 is 16 amino acids.

The chain couples TRBV6-4 to TRBJ2-3; D unclear. The CDR3 loop spans 14 amino acids. Germline V gene sequence: CDR1 MRHNA, CDR2 SNTAGT. V lost 2 bases and J 4 bases, leaving 10 bases between the germline ends. The CDR3 loop reads CASSDRNRADTQYF. CDR3 bases: TGTGCCAGCAGTGACCGTAATAGAGCAGATACGCAGTATTTT.

This clone showed up just once. This chain uses TRBV9 with TRBJ2-2, with 9 bases that match TRBD2. The V gene end was trimmed by 2 bases and the J gene end by 5 bases; junction bases not matched to a gene: 4. The CDR3 runs to 15 residues. Germline lookup yields CDR1 SGDLS and CDR2 YYNGEE. CDR3 sequence (DNA): TGTGCCAGCAGCGTTCGCGGGAGGGTTACCGGGGAGCTGTTTTTT. Translation: CASSVRGRVTGELFF.

The chain employs TRBV10-2 and TRBJ2-2; 8 bases are a match to TRBD2. The CDR3 consists of 13 residues. Unmatched junction bases numbered 5, after V lost 8 bases and J lost 6 bases. Germline V CDR1 and CDR2: WSHSY, SAAADI. This CDR3 is CASAPGGAGELFF. DNA of the CDR3: TGCGCCAGCGCCCCGGGAGGGGCCGGGGAGCTGTTTTTT.

J is TRBJ2-5 and V is TRBV2; D is possibly TRBD2 (7 bases). There are 15 residues in the CDR3. Germline-derived CDR1 and CDR2 are SNHLY and FYNNEI. V was shortened by 3 bases and J by 4 bases, with 15 bases between the two germline ends. Here the CDR3 reads CASSDRGGVRETQYF. The CDR3 DNA is TGTGCCAGCAGTGACAGAGGGGGGGTGAGAGAGACCCAGTACTTC.

V and J are TRBV29-1 and TRBJ2-3; 7 bases are a match to TRBD1. Trimming cost V 3 bases and J 2 bases; bases outside gene matches: 5. This CDR3 comprises 14 residues. Germline V gene sequence: CDR1 SQVTM, CDR2 ANQGSEA. CDR3 residues: CSVDHRGITDTQYF. Here the CDR3 DNA reads TGCAGCGTTGACCACAGGGGAATCACAGATACGCAGTATTTT.

The chain uses TRBV28 and TRBJ1-4; D perhaps matches TRBD1 (5 bases). The V gene's germline CDR1 is MDHEN and CDR2 SYDVKM. V shed 3 bases and J shed 5 bases, with 10 bases lying between them. The CDR3 spans 14 residues. DNA of the CDR3: TGTGCCAGCAGTTTCCCAGGGAGGAATGAAAAACTGTTTTTT. Residues: CASSFPGRNEKLFF.

V gene TRBV10-2 combines with J gene TRBJ1-3; 7 bases are a match to TRBD1. The CDR3 contains 14 residues. Germline loops: CDR1 WSHSY, CDR2 SAAADI. Unmatched junction bases numbered 1, after V lost 5 bases and J lost 0 bases. The CDR3 region has the DNA TGCGCCAGCAGTTGGGACAGCTCTGGAAACACCATATATTTT. It codes for CASSWDSSGNTIYF.